A selection of T cell receptor beta chains follows, all from one sample in a study of long-term antiretroviral therapy in people with HIV. The data were produced by immunoSEQ multiplex PCR, yet TCRdb's version contains in-frame clones alone and is incomplete. The profile shows under 15,000 clones, 70% to 75% of them singletons. The specimen comprised unsorted PBMCs, sampled around 3.1 years before starting antiretroviral therapy. The receptors come from a man in his forties with HIV. Each CDR3 is given with its conserved first and last residue. A D gene is named only where the DNA matches it firmly. Clone sizes are given selectively: once, few, many, or a class where the clone is expanded.

v_call,j_call,clone_size,cdr3_length,d_call,cdr3_nt,cdr3_aa
TRBV4-1,TRBJ1-5,few,17,NA,TGCGCCAGCAGCCAAGATCCCGCTCGGGGTGGCAATCAGCCCCAGCATTTT,CASSQDPARGGNQPQHF
TRBV7-6,TRBJ2-7,NA,15,TRBD1,TGTGCCAGCAGCTTAGGGGACAGTATCCCCTACGAGCAGTACTTC,CASSLGDSIPYEQYF
TRBV11-2,TRBJ2-3,NA,15,NA,TGTGCCAGCACCCACCGGGGCCTCGGGGCAGATACGCAGTATTTT,CASTHRGLGADTQYF
TRBV19,TRBJ2-4,NA,15,NA,TGTGCCAGTTCAGGAGTCCTGTCAGCCAAAAACATTCAGTACTTC,CASSGVLSAKNIQYF
TRBV5-1,TRBJ2-7,NA,18,TRBD2,TGCGCCAGCAGCTTAAGTCCCCCGGGACTAGCGAATACCTACGAGCAGTACTTC,CASSLSPPGLANTYEQYF
TRBV5-4,TRBJ1-1,NA,11,NA,TGTGCCAGCAGCTTGGAACAAAGAACTTTCTTT,CASSLEQRTFF
TRBV9,TRBJ2-3,NA,17,NA,TGTGCCAGCAGCCCTCGTGTTGGGCTACGCCGCACAGATACGCAGTATTTT,CASSPRVGLRRTDTQYF
TRBV18,TRBJ2-7,NA,14,NA,TGTGCCAGCTCCCTCGGAGGGATGGTCTACGAGCAGTACTTC,CASSLGGMVYEQYF
TRBV7-8,TRBJ2-5,NA,13,TRBD1,TGTGCCAGCAGCTTCCCAGGGGGAGAGACCCAGTACTTC,CASSFPGGETQYF
TRBV30,TRBJ2-1,NA,15,NA,TGTGCCTGGAGTTCTAGTCGAGTAAGGGGCAATGAGCAGTTCTTC,CAWSSSRVRGNEQFF
TRBV6-1,TRBJ2-5,NA,14,NA,TGTGCCAGCAAACGAGGACCCCAGCAAGAGACCCAGTACTTC,CASKRGPQQETQYF
TRBV30,TRBJ2-1,NA,12,NA,TGTGCCTGGAGTCCGTTTGACAATGAGCAGTTCTTC,CAWSPFDNEQFF
TRBV4-3,TRBJ1-3,few,13,NA,TGCGCCAGCAGCCAAGTACAGGGAAACACCATATATTTT,CASSQVQGNTIYF
TRBV4-3,TRBJ1-2,medium-sized,15,TRBD1,TGCGCCAGCAGCCGCGATCGGGACAGTATTCTTGGCTACACCTTC,CASSRDRDSILGYTF
TRBV15,TRBJ2-1,NA,16,TRBD1,TGTGCCACCAGCAGAAGACGGGACAGGGGTCTGGATGAGCAGTTCTTC,CATSRRRDRGLDEQFF
TRBV19,TRBJ1-1,NA,13,NA,TGTGCCAGTAGTAGTGGGTTGAACACTGAAGCTTTCTTT,CASSSGLNTEAFF
TRBV4-3,TRBJ1-1,NA,13,NA,TGCGCCAGCAGCCTTCGGGGGGACACTGAAGCTTTCTTT,CASSLRGDTEAFF
TRBV9,TRBJ2-7,NA,14,TRBD2,TGTGCCAGCAGCGACTCACTAGCGGGCTACGAGCAGTACTTC,CASSDSLAGYEQYF
TRBV5-1,TRBJ2-1,NA,17,TRBD2,TGCGCCAGCAGCAAAGGGTTTACTAGCGGAGGTAACAATGAGCAGTTCTTC,CASSKGFTSGGNNEQFF
TRBV30,TRBJ1-5,few,13,NA,TGTGCCTGGAGTGTTCGCTCAGGGCAGCCCCAGCATTTT,CAWSVRSGQPQHF
TRBV7-8,TRBJ1-5,once,14,NA,TGTGCCAGCAACAGAGGGTTAAGCAATCAGCCCCAGCATTTT,CASNRGLSNQPQHF
TRBV4-1,TRBJ1-2,few,14,NA,TGCGCCAGCAGCCAAGTGGCGACAGCTCATGGCTACACCTTC,CASSQVATAHGYTF
TRBV28,TRBJ2-3,NA,13,NA,TGTGCCAGCAGTTTTCCACTATTGGATACGCAGTATTTT,CASSFPLLDTQYF
TRBV28,TRBJ1-5,NA,16,TRBD1,TGTGCCAGCAGTTTTCCCGGGACAGGGAAGTTTCAGCCCCAGCATTTT,CASSFPGTGKFQPQHF
TRBV4-2,TRBJ2-4,NA,16,NA,TGTGCCAGCAGCTTGGGTCTGGGGAGATGGCAAAACATTCAGTACTTC,CASSLGLGRWQNIQYF
TRBV19,TRBJ2-3,NA,12,NA,TGTGCCAGTAGTATGAATCAAAATACGCAGTATTTT,CASSMNQNTQYF
TRBV18,TRBJ2-7,NA,15,NA,TGTGCCAGCTCACCAAGGGACACGGGCTCCTACGAGCAGTACTTC,CASSPRDTGSYEQYF
TRBV19,TRBJ1-4,NA,12,TRBD1,TGTGCCAGTAGTTTGGACAGGAGAGTGCTGTTTTTT,CASSLDRRVLFF
TRBV7-9,TRBJ2-1,NA,16,TRBD2,TGTGCCAGCAGCCACCGGACTAGCGGGGCCTACAATGAGCAGTTCTTC,CASSHRTSGAYNEQFF
TRBV5-1,TRBJ2-7,NA,11,NA,TGCGCCAGCCACGCAGGGAACGAGCAGTACTTC,CASHAGNEQYF
TRBV28,TRBJ1-1,NA,14,NA,TGTGCCAGCAGTTTGAAAAGCATGAACACTGAAGCTTTCTTT,CASSLKSMNTEAFF
TRBV29-1,TRBJ1-2,NA,11,NA,TGCAGCGTCTGGACAGCCTATGGCTACACCTTC,CSVWTAYGYTF
TRBV6-5,TRBJ1-1,NA,13,NA,TGTGCCAGCAGTTACGTAGGGGGGACTGAAGCTTTCTTT,CASSYVGGTEAFF
TRBV30,TRBJ1-3,NA,15,NA,TGTGCCTGGAGTAAACAACGTGCTTCTGGAAACACCATATATTTT,CAWSKQRASGNTIYF
TRBV13,TRBJ2-7,NA,15,TRBD2,TGTGCCAGCAGCGCATTGACTAGCGGGAGTTACGAGCAGTACTTC,CASSALTSGSYEQYF
TRBV4-3,TRBJ2-1,NA,15,TRBD2,TGCGCCAGCAGCCAAGGACTAGCGGGTTACAATGAGCAGTTCTTC,CASSQGLAGYNEQFF
TRBV5-1,TRBJ2-7,NA,16,TRBD1,TGCGCCAGCAGCTACAACGACAGGGCGTCGATCTACGAGCAGTACTTC,CASSYNDRASIYEQYF
TRBV23-1,TRBJ1-2,NA,15,NA,TGCGCCAGCAGCCGAACCCACAGCCCGCTATATGGCTACACCTTC,CASSRTHSPLYGYTF
TRBV13,TRBJ1-1,NA,15,TRBD1,TGTGCCAGCAGCACGACGACAGGGGGCAGGACTGAAGCTTTCTTT,CASSTTTGGRTEAFF
TRBV6-5,TRBJ2-7,NA,13,TRBD2,TGTGCCAGCAGAAGACCGGGACTAGAGGAGCAGTACTTC,CASRRPGLEEQYF
TRBV7-2,TRBJ2-7,NA,16,NA,TGTGCCAGCAGCTTAGTAGCTAGCCCGACCAGCTACGAGCAGTACTTC,CASSLVASPTSYEQYF
TRBV4-1,TRBJ1-1,once,15,NA,TGCGCCAGCAGCCAAGTACCAGGGACCAACACTGAAGCTTTCTTT,CASSQVPGTNTEAFF
TRBV11-2,TRBJ2-7,NA,12,NA,TGTGCCAGCAGCTTTACCGACTACGAGCAGTACTTC,CASSFTDYEQYF
TRBV7-9,TRBJ1-1,NA,15,TRBD1,TGTGCCAGCAGCTTGCAGGGGGGCATGAACACTGAAGCTTTCTTT,CASSLQGGMNTEAFF
TRBV16,TRBJ2-7,NA,16,NA,TGTGCCAGCAGCCATTTTAGCCGGGACACTCCCTACGAGCAGTACTTC,CASSHFSRDTPYEQYF
TRBV15,TRBJ1-6,NA,15,NA,TGTGCCACCAGCAGAGATTTAGATTCCGGGTCACCCCTCCACTTT,CATSRDLDSGSPLHF
TRBV2,TRBJ1-2,few,12,NA,TGTGCCAGCAGTGTACGGACCTCTGGCTACACCTTC,CASSVRTSGYTF
TRBV29-1,TRBJ1-1,NA,11,NA,TGCAGCTTAGACCTCCAAGGCGAAGCTTTCTTT,CSLDLQGEAFF
TRBV25-1,TRBJ2-4,NA,13,NA,TGTGCCAGCAGTGAATCGATAGGGTTCATTCAGTACTTC,CASSESIGFIQYF
TRBV6-5,TRBJ1-3,NA,13,NA,TGTGCCAGCAGTTACTCGGTCGGAAACACCATATATTTT,CASSYSVGNTIYF
TRBV11-2,TRBJ1-1,NA,16,NA,TGTGCCAGCAGCTTATCGACTGGGCCCGGAGGGACTGAAGCTTTCTTT,CASSLSTGPGGTEAFF
TRBV6-6,TRBJ2-7,NA,14,NA,TGTGCCAGCAGTTACGCCACAGGTACCTACGAGCAGTACTTC,CASSYATGTYEQYF
TRBV7-8,TRBJ2-1,once,14,NA,TGTGCCAGCGGTGGAACCGCGGGGAACGGTGAGCAGTTCTTC,CASGGTAGNGEQFF
TRBV7-9,TRBJ2-5,NA,15,TRBD2,TGTGCCAGCAGCTTCACTAGCGGCCTAGGGGAGACCCAGTACTTC,CASSFTSGLGETQYF
TRBV30,TRBJ1-5,NA,14,NA,TGTGCCTGGAGTGTAGGCTCTGAATTTCAGCCCCAGCATTTT,CAWSVGSEFQPQHF